The entry that follows covers one T cell receptor beta chain sequence. The target antigen is unknown. This record comes from a study of T cell responses to AZD1222 COVID-19 vaccine. Study-wide results and limits: Clonal diversity may have been underestimated in mostly white British donors. Dominant CD4 TCR responses targeted spike regions 160-218 and 743-854.

The assay was immunoSEQ multiplex PCR, and TCRdb's table has in-frame clones only and misses some. The profile shows around 150,000 clones, approximately 90% of them singletons. V was pared by 5 bases and J by 7 bases, with 17 bases between. This CDR3 is built from 15 residues. Germline loops: CDR1 LNHNV, CDR2 YYDKDF (reference sequence). The chain employs TRBV15 and TRBJ1-4, with D possibly being TRBD1 (6 bases). The material was peripheral blood, obtained on day 0 of AZD1222 vaccination. The clonotype was recovered from an adult in good health. The CDR3 DNA reads as TGTGCCACCAGCGGACGAGGGGGTCCGGGTGAAAAACTGTTTTTT. It is translated as CATSGRGGPGEKLFF.